This T cell receptor beta chain emerged from a study of shared clonotypes between healthy human individuals (dated by TCRdb to about 2020). For the wider study: The cohort included three men and a couple of women between 18 and 49 years of age. For each donor, CD4 naive and CD4 memory were each given three plates, CD8 naive was given two plates, and CD8 memory was given one plate. Different laboratories and diverse techniques were used to prepare libraries and sequence TCR repertoires, to increase sequencing depth and limit assay-specific biases. To estimate repertoire size and how much clonotypes are shared between individuals, the study performed deep sequencing of blood TCR repertoires from a few healthy adults. Each donor's leukapheresis produced roughly between about 0.85 and 10 billion PBMCs. Study-wide findings and limitations: Because the study included a small number of donors, the genetic and exposure-history diversity represented was limited. Clonotypes shared by all four sorted-subset donors showed higher generation probabilities than non-shared clonotypes. Pairwise subsampling indicated that sequencing depth was expected to affect the degree of clonotype sharing among donors. When four donors were compared, the shared fraction of clonotypes was around 5% for naive CD4, roughly 3.3% for naive CD8, about 2.5% for memory CD4, and 0.35% to 0.4% for memory CD8. Only blood was sampled, and tissue TCR repertoires likely differ from those in blood. Rarefaction of sorted-subset datasets indicated incomplete sequencing despite the large sequencing depth. Naive subsets generally had larger estimated clonotype richness than memory subsets.

As encoded in the germline V gene (reference sequence), CDR1 is SGHKS while CDR2 is YYEKEE. The CDR3 holds 15 amino acids from the cysteine to the phenylalanine. The only DNA kept is the CDR3, 45 bases in frame from the first base. The junction shows trimming of 2 bases on V and 1 base on J, and the gene matches do not reach 6 bases of it. CD8 naive samples consisted of CD45RO-negative cells that were positively selected for CCR7, yielding a CD45RA+CCR7+ population without TemRA cells. Healthy HIV-negative adults with no recently reported acute infections or vaccinations were included as donors. Every donor was a Caucasian adult residing in Nashville, Tennessee, USA. Blood was collected by leukapheresis, and PBMCs were isolated by Ficoll-Histopaque density gradient centrifugation and then cryopreserved in liquid nitrogen vapor phase. Analytical flow cytometry was used to check the purity and quantity of every magnetically sorted T cell population. From each sorted fraction, genomic DNA was isolated and quantified by UV absorbance on a Nanodrop 2000c.

Concerning this clone: Its binding antigen is unknown. Base-call qualities are not available, and no considerably larger clone is one nucleotide away.

Using the deep immunoSEQ assay, TCR CDR3 regions were amplified from genomic DNA by multiplex PCR. Genomic DNA extracted from each cell subset was distributed evenly over all wells of several immunoSEQ 96-well plates, and each plate served as one replicate. For sorted subsets, approximately 0.2 ug of genomic DNA, equivalent to 25,000 to 35,000 T cell genomes, went into each replicate PCR. Purified libraries were quantified with a Qubit 3.0 fluorometer, sized on a Bioanalyzer 2100, and re-quantified with the KAPA Library Quantification kit. A separate single-read 150-cycle Illumina NextSeq 550 flow cell was used to sequence each immunoSEQ 96-well plate. For the original study's pipeline: The immunoSEQ output contained only junctional sequences without quality scores, so filtering could not match that applied to full-length reads. To assign V/J genes and CDR3, sequences were annotated against IMGT germline references using PyIR, a Python wrapper for IgBLAST v1.9. Reads were removed for weak V/J assignments (E-value above 1e-6), missing CDR3, stop codons, out-of-frame junctions, or ambiguous translated residues. V3J clonotypes were defined by identical inferred V gene, J gene, and CDR3 amino acid sequence. To compute the percentage overlap between repertoires, the number of shared unique clonotypes was divided by the size of the smaller repertoire. RTK rarefaction, the Chao1 estimator, and Recon v2.1 estimates of unobserved clonotypes were used to assess repertoire richness. OLGA was used to compute generation probabilities for all TCRbeta clonotypes that the gDNA method yielded from a few donors. In its TCRdb copy, this immuneACCESS table keeps in-frame sequences only and misses some clones. Where compared with another copy, unresolved V genes explain less than half of these, and the others have no known cause. V, J and clone size were drawn from that table, and D and trimming were deduced from the DNA. The sample table records around 2.1 million clones; approximately 94% of these occur just once. The ten largest clones capture about 1.8% of the sample.

The chain was built from TRBV5-5 and TRBJ2-7, and 7 junction bases match TRBD1. Sequences were obtained from naive CD8+ T cells from PBMCs. The cell subset or site label for this specimen denotes: CD45RA+CCR7+. The sequence derives from a young man in good health. Some clones in this sample may be carry-over from other donors' samples. The base sequence is TGTGCCAGCAGCTTTTATACAGGGGCGTCCTACGAGCAGTACTTC. The encoded protein is CASSFYTGASYEQYF.